This T cell receptor beta chain was captured in a study of tumor and adjacent non-tumor tissue in lung cancer. Overall study: Stage I to III disease affected 10 men and 5 women aged roughly 31 to 80. Points from the study as a whole: TCR diversity was significantly greater in tumor than normal lung tissue. Tumor repertoires had a smaller top 100 clone share than normal lung.

This clonotype was seen at least ten times. The antigen remains unidentified. The template was RNA from unsorted bulk tissue. Between August and November 2014, newly diagnosed, chemotherapy-naive lung cancer patients underwent thoracic surgery in China. Looked up from germline, CDR1 is SGHRS and CDR2 is YFSETQ. The CDR3 consists of 16 residues. With 4 bases clipped from V and 3 bases from J, the junction kept 6 bases outside the gene matches. Three rounds of nested PCR, following a modified ARM-PCR protocol, produced the TCRbeta library. Via MiXCR, TCRdb re-called the multiplex PCR reads, giving one row per CDR3 protein. Of some 120,000 distinct CDR3 sequences listed, about 66% are singletons.

This TCR derives from a young man with non-small cell lung cancer. The chain joins TRBV5-1 to TRBJ2-3; 12 bases match TRBD2. The sample was lung tumor tissue. In DNA, the CDR3 is TGCGCCAGCAGCGTCCCGACTAGCGGGAGTACAGATACGCAGTATTTT. Residues: CASSVPTSGSTDTQYF.